The rows below give T cell receptor beta chains drawn from one sample of a study of post-analysis software for immune sequencing data. One entry per CDR3 protein results from TCRdb running MiXCR on the PCR reads. The sample includes more than 500,000 distinct CDR3 sequences, around a third of them seen just once. Sequenced sample: blood. The receptors stem from a girl younger than 18 with multiple sclerosis. The CDR3 runs from the conserved cysteine through the conserved F or W. D genes are given only for firm matches. For some rows the clone size is stated as once, few or many, or as a class when expanded; others skip it.

TRBV6-5,TRBD1,.,TRBJ2-7,TGTGCCAGCAACCGACAGGGCTACGAGCAGTACTTC,CASNRQGYEQYF
TRBV28,TRBD1,.,TRBJ2-4,TGTGCCAGCACCCGGGACAGGGGAATAAACATTCAGTACTTC,CASTRDRGINIQYF
TRBV7-2,TRBD2,few,TRBJ2-5,TGTACCAGCAGGCCGGCGGGGGGGCTCATGGAGACCCAGTACTTC,CTSRPAGGLMETQYF
TRBV29-1,TRBD2,few,TRBJ2-5,TGCAGCGTTGTGCTAGCGGGGTGGGAGACCCAGTACTTC,CSVVLAGWETQYF
TRBV19,TRBD1,.,TRBJ2-6,TGTGCCAGTAGTATAGGACAGGGGAAGGAAGCTGGGGCCAACGTCCTGACTTTC,CASSIGQGKEAGANVLTF
TRBV11-2,TRBD1,few,TRBJ1-2,TGTGCCAGCAGCAGACCCCTTTGGGACAGTAACTATGGCTACACCTTC,CASSRPLWDSNYGYTF
TRBV5-1,TRBD2,.,TRBJ2-3,TGCGCCAGTCTGGGGGGGATCACAGATACGCAGTATTTT,CASLGGITDTQYF
TRBV11-3,.,.,TRBJ2-3,TGTGCCAGCAGCTTGGGGGAGCCCCCGTGGTTGGATACGCAGTATTTT,CASSLGEPPWLDTQYF
TRBV5-1,TRBD1,few,TRBJ1-1,TGCGCCAGCAGCACGGCTCGACTCCCGGACAGGGGGGAAGCTTTCTTT,CASSTARLPDRGEAFF
TRBV18,.,few,TRBJ2-6,TGTGCCAGCTCACCACCGTCCCGCACCTCTGGGGCCAACGTCCTGACTTTC,CASSPPSRTSGANVLTF
TRBV6-1,.,few,TRBJ2-3,TGTGCCAGTAGCCCCAGGGGCAGTAGCACAGATACGCAGTATTTT,CASSPRGSSTDTQYF
TRBV9,.,.,TRBJ1-4,TGTGCCAGCAGCGTAGCTCGGGGAGAACTGTTTTTT,CASSVARGELFF
TRBV12-3/TRBV12-4,.,few,TRBJ1-1,TGTGCCAGCAGTCGGGACTTCTACACTGAAGCTTTCTTT,CASSRDFYTEAFF
TRBV15,TRBD2,.,TRBJ2-3,TGTGCCACCAGCCACGGAATAGGACTAGCGGGGACAGGCACGCAGTATTTT,CATSHGIGLAGTGTQYF
TRBV12-3/TRBV12-4,TRBD1,.,TRBJ2-5,TGTGCCAGCAGTTTAGAGGTGACAGGGTCGGAGACCCAGTACTTC,CASSLEVTGSETQYF